This TCR beta chain was sequenced during a study of T cell changes during pregnancy in multiple sclerosis. Looked up from germline, CDR1 is SGDLS and CDR2 is YYNGEE. The CDR3 is 17 residues long. Trimming removed 0 bases from V and 7 bases from J; junction bases left unmatched: 10. The repertoire was sequenced with immunoSEQ multiplex PCR; TCRdb's copy has only in-frame clones and lacks some. The table includes about 40,000 clones, 89% detected once. The chain combines TRBV9 with TRBJ2-1; TRBD2 matches 10 bases. The specimen comprised CD4+ T cells from peripheral blood mononuclear cells, sampled in the first trimester of pregnancy. This clonotype was sampled from a female donor with multiple sclerosis, enrolled in a pregnancy study. The CDR3 region has the DNA TGTGCCAGCAGCGTAGCACCAGATAGCGGGGGGTTAAATGAGCAGTTCTTC. Amino acid sequence: CASSVAPDSGGLNEQFF.